This T cell receptor beta chain originates from a study of cytomegalovirus exposure and HLA in healthy donors. Findings of the study overall: Within the data, a cluster of highly shared sequence variants was likely a sequencing artifact. In an earlier analysis, most TCR beta V segments were productive about 87% or about 30% of the time.

Each donor was healthy, and each was a bone marrow donor. PCR amplification relied on 60 Vbeta primers (plus 13 Jbeta primers). The assay was immunoSEQ multiplex PCR, and TCRdb's table has in-frame clones only and misses some. The sample records 95,000 to 100,000 clones, approximately 85% being singletons. Per the germline V gene, CDR1 is MDHEN and CDR2 is SYDVKM. V lost 2 bases to trimming and J lost 4 bases, with 5 bases between them. The CDR3 is 12 residues long. With respect to this clone: The antigen is undetermined.

This sequence was found in a young man in good health and CMV-seronegative. The J gene is TRBJ1-2, the V gene TRBV28, with a weak D call TRBD1 (5 bases). Material for sequencing was PBMCs. CDR3 amino acids: CASSLGAYGYTF. CDR3 sequence (DNA): TGTGCCAGCAGTTTAGGGGCCTATGGCTACACCTTC.